This is a list of T cell receptor beta chains from one sample in a study of blood T cell repertoires in COVID-19. Repertoires were generated with immunoSEQ multiplex PCR, while TCRdb's copy carries only in-frame clones and drops some. The data show a few hundred thousand clones, 80% to 90% seen once. The sequencing input was peripheral blood. These TCRs come from a man aged 30-40 years with acute or convalescent COVID-19. The CDR3 runs from the conserved cysteine through the conserved F or W. The order of the fields is J gene, clone size, V gene, D gene, CDR3 DNA, CDR3 protein. A D gene is named only where the DNA matches it firmly. Clone size is not always given. Where it is, it says once, few, many or a class for expanded clones.

j_call: TRBJ2-2
clone_size: .
v_call: TRBV4-1
d_call: .
cdr3_nt: TGCGCCAGCAGTCAGGGAGCGGGCCCGAACACCGGGGAGCTGTTTTTT
cdr3_aa: CASSQGAGPNTGELFF

j_call: TRBJ2-7
clone_size: .
v_call: TRBV25-1
d_call: .
cdr3_nt: TGTGCCAGCAGTGTTGCAGGGACCTACGAGCAGTACTTC
cdr3_aa: CASSVAGTYEQYF

j_call: TRBJ2-1
clone_size: .
v_call: TRBV4-2
d_call: TRBD2
cdr3_nt: TGTGCCAGCAGCCAAGAGACTAGCGGGAACTACAATGAGCAGTTCTTC
cdr3_aa: CASSQETSGNYNEQFF

j_call: TRBJ1-1
clone_size: .
v_call: TRBV3-1/TRBV3-2
d_call: .
cdr3_nt: TGTGCCAGCAGCCAAAGGGGAACTGAAGCTTTCTTT
cdr3_aa: CASSQRGTEAFF

j_call: TRBJ1-5
clone_size: .
v_call: TRBV7-6
d_call: .
cdr3_nt: TGTGCCAGCAGCTTAGGCAGGGAAGGTCAGCCCCAGCATTTT
cdr3_aa: CASSLGREGQPQHF

j_call: TRBJ1-1
clone_size: .
v_call: TRBV5-1
d_call: .
cdr3_nt: TGCGCCAGCAGCTCGGGACAACTGAACACTGAAGCTTTCTTT
cdr3_aa: CASSSGQLNTEAFF

j_call: TRBJ2-3
clone_size: .
v_call: TRBV7-2
d_call: .
cdr3_nt: TGTGCCAGCAGCTCCCCCCAGGTGTCGCCGGGGGATACGCAGTATTTT
cdr3_aa: CASSSPQVSPGDTQYF

j_call: TRBJ1-1
clone_size: .
v_call: TRBV5-1
d_call: TRBD1
cdr3_nt: TGCGCCAGCAGCTTGGTGAGGGGACAGGGTGAAGCTTTCTTT
cdr3_aa: CASSLVRGQGEAFF

j_call: TRBJ1-2
clone_size: .
v_call: TRBV24-1
d_call: TRBD1
cdr3_nt: TGTGCCACCAGTGACTCTTTGGGACAGGGGGCGAGAGGCTACACCTTC
cdr3_aa: CATSDSLGQGARGYTF

j_call: TRBJ1-1
clone_size: .
v_call: TRBV18
d_call: .
cdr3_nt: TGTGCCAGCTCAACATTCACAGGGCCCACTGAAGCTTTCTTT
cdr3_aa: CASSTFTGPTEAFF

j_call: TRBJ1-2
clone_size: .
v_call: TRBV11-1
d_call: .
cdr3_nt: TGTGCCAGCAGTAAACAGGGTCATGGCTACACCTTC
cdr3_aa: CASSKQGHGYTF

j_call: TRBJ2-1
clone_size: few
v_call: TRBV6-4
d_call: TRBD2
cdr3_nt: TGTGCCAGCAGTGATTCAAGCGGGGGGGATGAGCAGTTCTTC
cdr3_aa: CASSDSSGGDEQFF

j_call: TRBJ1-6
clone_size: .
v_call: TRBV6-5
d_call: TRBD1
cdr3_nt: TGTGCCAGCAGTCGGGGACAGGTTGATTCACCCCTCCACTTT
cdr3_aa: CASSRGQVDSPLHF

j_call: TRBJ1-3
clone_size: once
v_call: TRBV4-1
d_call: TRBD1
cdr3_nt: TGCGCCAGCAGCCAAGTGACAGGGCTGTCTAACACCATATATTTT
cdr3_aa: CASSQVTGLSNTIYF

j_call: TRBJ2-5
clone_size: .
v_call: TRBV28
d_call: TRBD2
cdr3_nt: TGTGCCAGCAGTTTAAGGGCTAGCGGCCAAGAGACCCAGTACTTC
cdr3_aa: CASSLRASGQETQYF

j_call: TRBJ2-3
clone_size: .
v_call: TRBV18
d_call: .
cdr3_nt: TGTGCCAGCTCATCGACTCGCACAGATACGCAGTATTTT
cdr3_aa: CASSSTRTDTQYF

j_call: TRBJ1-1
clone_size: .
v_call: TRBV4-1
d_call: .
cdr3_nt: TGCGCCAGCAGCCGGGGTCCCTGGGGGGGGGCCAGGAACACTGAAGCTTTCTTT
cdr3_aa: CASSRGPWGGARNTEAFF

j_call: TRBJ1-5
clone_size: .
v_call: TRBV9
d_call: .
cdr3_nt: TGTGCCAGCAGCGTGGTCCCAGGATATGGGCCCCAGCATTTT
cdr3_aa: CASSVVPGYGPQHF

j_call: TRBJ1-1
clone_size: .
v_call: TRBV28
d_call: .
cdr3_nt: TGTGCCAGCAGTTTAATCGCTGGACAGACTGAAGCTTTCTTT
cdr3_aa: CASSLIAGQTEAFF

j_call: TRBJ1-2
clone_size: .
v_call: TRBV29-1
d_call: TRBD1
cdr3_nt: TGCAGCGTTGAGGACAGGGGGCTAAAAAGCTACACCTTC
cdr3_aa: CSVEDRGLKSYTF

j_call: TRBJ1-5
clone_size: few
v_call: TRBV6-5
d_call: .
cdr3_nt: TGTGCCACGAGAGGGAATCAGCCCCAGCATTTT
cdr3_aa: CATRGNQPQHF

j_call: TRBJ2-5
clone_size: .
v_call: TRBV27
d_call: .
cdr3_nt: TGTGCCAGCAGTTCCCGAGAGGAGACCCAGTACTTC
cdr3_aa: CASSSREETQYF

j_call: TRBJ2-7
clone_size: .
v_call: TRBV11-2
d_call: TRBD1
cdr3_nt: TGTGCCAGCAGCTTAGATCGTTTTGACACCGGACAGGAGAGCTCCTACGAGCAGTACTTC
cdr3_aa: CASSLDRFDTGQESSYEQYF

j_call: TRBJ2-5
clone_size: once
v_call: TRBV29-1
d_call: .
cdr3_nt: TGCAGCGTTGAAGAAGGGAGAAGAGGGATCGGGGAGACCCAGTACTTC
cdr3_aa: CSVEEGRRGIGETQYF

j_call: TRBJ2-3
clone_size: .
v_call: TRBV10-3
d_call: .
cdr3_nt: TGTGCCATCACGGGGTCTGGCACAGATACGCAGTATTTT
cdr3_aa: CAITGSGTDTQYF

j_call: TRBJ2-2
clone_size: .
v_call: TRBV5-1
d_call: .
cdr3_nt: TGCGCCAGCAGCCCTGGCATGCGGGCCCCCGGGGAGCTGTTTTTT
cdr3_aa: CASSPGMRAPGELFF

j_call: TRBJ2-1
clone_size: .
v_call: TRBV7-3
d_call: TRBD2
cdr3_nt: TGTGCCAGCAGCGAAGCGGGAGGCGGGTACAATGAGCAGTTCTTC
cdr3_aa: CASSEAGGGYNEQFF

j_call: TRBJ1-1
clone_size: once
v_call: TRBV5-1
d_call: TRBD1
cdr3_nt: TGCGCCAGCAGCTCAGGGACAGTGGGTACTGAAGCTTTCTTT
cdr3_aa: CASSSGTVGTEAFF

j_call: TRBJ2-1
clone_size: few
v_call: TRBV30
d_call: TRBD2
cdr3_nt: TGTGCCTGGAGTGTTCCAGCGGGAGGGCGGAATGAGCAGTTCTTC
cdr3_aa: CAWSVPAGGRNEQFF

j_call: TRBJ1-2
clone_size: .
v_call: TRBV6-6
d_call: .
cdr3_nt: TGTGCCAGCAGTTACCCAGGGGCACCTAACTATGGCTACACCTTC
cdr3_aa: CASSYPGAPNYGYTF

j_call: TRBJ1-2
clone_size: .
v_call: TRBV4-1
d_call: .
cdr3_nt: TGCGCCAGCAGCCCAATTCGTGAGGGCCTGGCGGCTGGCTACACCTTC
cdr3_aa: CASSPIREGLAAGYTF

j_call: TRBJ2-7
clone_size: once
v_call: TRBV18
d_call: .
cdr3_nt: TGTGCCAGCTCACCCTCAGTTCTCTCCTACGAGCAGTACTTC
cdr3_aa: CASSPSVLSYEQYF

j_call: TRBJ2-7
clone_size: .
v_call: TRBV27
d_call: TRBD1
cdr3_nt: TGTGCCAGCCCTCAGCCTTTGGACAGGGGGTTCTACGAGCAGTACTTC
cdr3_aa: CASPQPLDRGFYEQYF

j_call: TRBJ1-3
clone_size: .
v_call: TRBV19
d_call: .
cdr3_nt: TGTGCCAGTAAGGAGCGAAACACCATATATTTT
cdr3_aa: CASKERNTIYF

j_call: TRBJ1-2
clone_size: .
v_call: TRBV28
d_call: TRBD1
cdr3_nt: TGTGCCAGCAGCCCTTCGGGGACAGGTTCCTCAACGTATGGCTACACCTTC
cdr3_aa: CASSPSGTGSSTYGYTF

j_call: TRBJ2-2
clone_size: .
v_call: TRBV5-1
d_call: TRBD2
cdr3_nt: TGCGCCAGCAGCCCCCGGACTAGCGGGGGATCTACCGGGGAGCTGTTTTTT
cdr3_aa: CASSPRTSGGSTGELFF

j_call: TRBJ1-6
clone_size: .
v_call: TRBV27
d_call: .
cdr3_nt: TGTGCCAGCAGGGAATATAACAGCCCAAATTCACCCCTCCACTTT
cdr3_aa: CASREYNSPNSPLHF

j_call: TRBJ2-3
clone_size: .
v_call: TRBV20-1
d_call: .
cdr3_nt: TGCAGTGCTAGTATGATTTTGCGGCTCGACAGGACTAGGGATACGCAGTATTTT
cdr3_aa: CSASMILRLDRTRDTQYF

j_call: TRBJ1-2
clone_size: once
v_call: TRBV3-1/TRBV3-2
d_call: .
cdr3_nt: TGTGCCAGCAGCGGTGCGTTGATCTATGGCTACACCTTC
cdr3_aa: CASSGALIYGYTF

j_call: TRBJ1-4
clone_size: .
v_call: TRBV27
d_call: .
cdr3_nt: TGTGCCAGCAGTTTACAAGGGGGGGTTAATGAAAAACTGTTTTTT
cdr3_aa: CASSLQGGVNEKLFF

j_call: TRBJ2-7
clone_size: .
v_call: TRBV10-3
d_call: .
cdr3_nt: TGTGCCATCAGTGAGGCGGGCAGGACGGGGGAGCAGTACTTC
cdr3_aa: CAISEAGRTGEQYF

j_call: TRBJ2-3
clone_size: .
v_call: TRBV5-1
d_call: .
cdr3_nt: TGCGCCAGCACGGGGTTTAGCCGCACAGATACGCAGTATTTT
cdr3_aa: CASTGFSRTDTQYF

j_call: TRBJ2-3
clone_size: .
v_call: TRBV19
d_call: TRBD2
cdr3_nt: TGTGCCAGTAGGGAGCGGGGCCGGACAGATACGCAGTATTTT
cdr3_aa: CASRERGRTDTQYF

j_call: TRBJ1-5
clone_size: .
v_call: TRBV7-9
d_call: .
cdr3_nt: TGTGCCAGCAGCCGGGACGGAGGGAATCAGCCCCAGCATTTT
cdr3_aa: CASSRDGGNQPQHF

j_call: TRBJ2-2
clone_size: .
v_call: TRBV4-2
d_call: .
cdr3_nt: TGTGCCAGCAGCCAATTCAAAATTAGCTCCACCGGGGAGCTGTTTTTT
cdr3_aa: CASSQFKISSTGELFF

j_call: TRBJ1-4
clone_size: .
v_call: TRBV5-1
d_call: TRBD1
cdr3_nt: TGCGCCAGCAGCGGGCAAGGGGGCACTAATGAAAAACTGTTTTTT
cdr3_aa: CASSGQGGTNEKLFF

j_call: TRBJ1-5
clone_size: .
v_call: TRBV18
d_call: TRBD1
cdr3_nt: TGTGCCAGCTCACGACAGGGATCCACCCACCAGCCCCAGCATTTT
cdr3_aa: CASSRQGSTHQPQHF

j_call: TRBJ2-1
clone_size: .
v_call: TRBV5-1
d_call: .
cdr3_nt: TGCGCCAGCAGCACGGGCAGGGTCGAGCAGTTCTTC
cdr3_aa: CASSTGRVEQFF

j_call: TRBJ1-6
clone_size: .
v_call: TRBV28
d_call: .
cdr3_nt: TGTGCCAGCAGTTCAGGACAGACAAATTCACCCCTCCACTTT
cdr3_aa: CASSSGQTNSPLHF

j_call: TRBJ2-5
clone_size: .
v_call: TRBV3-1/TRBV3-2
d_call: .
cdr3_nt: TGTGCCAGCAGCCAAGATTTTGCTAGTCGTCGGGAGACCCAGTACTTC
cdr3_aa: CASSQDFASRRETQYF

j_call: TRBJ1-6
clone_size: .
v_call: TRBV6-6
d_call: TRBD1
cdr3_nt: TGTGCCACCCGACAGGGAGGTTCACCCCTCCACTTT
cdr3_aa: CATRQGGSPLHF